This is a list of T cell receptor beta chains from one sample in a study of CXCR3-negative and CXCR3-positive naive CD8 T cells. Following a re-call of the 5' RACE reads, TCRdb has one entry per CDR3 protein and lacks DNA. This sample's table has 100,000 or so distinct CDR3 sequences. Sequencing was carried out using naive CXCR3- CD8+ T cells from blood. These receptors were collected from a human donor in good health. Some clones in this sample may be carry-over from other donors' samples. The CDR3 runs from the conserved cysteine through the conserved F or W.

J gene,V gene,CDR3 protein
TRBJ1-1,TRBV28,CASSYVQGQRTEAFF
TRBJ2-7,TRBV7-6,CASSLGFGSNEQYF
TRBJ2-7,TRBV7-9,CASSLVYDYEQYF
TRBJ2-1,TRBV28,CASSLTSGYNEQFF
TRBJ2-1,TRBV7-3,CASSLSVKHNEQFF
TRBJ2-7,TRBV20-1,CSAREFGLTYEQYF
TRBJ2-3,TRBV14,CASSQVVPGDTQYF
TRBJ1-1,TRBV4-3,CATKSDRMNTEAFF
TRBJ2-1,TRBV20-1,CSARVKGYNEQFF
TRBJ1-1,TRBV5-1,CASTQGRDTEAFF
TRBJ2-4,TRBV12-3/TRBV12-4,CASSDPRNIQYF
TRBJ2-3,TRBV24-1,CATRERDRTDTQYF
TRBJ2-4,TRBV6-2/TRBV6-3,CASLSTGVDIQYF
TRBJ2-6,TRBV28,CATESSGANVLTF
TRBJ1-1,TRBV29-1,CSAIPPGGASNTEAFF
TRBJ1-2,TRBV11-2,CASSLMGAVDYGYTF
TRBJ2-5,TRBV7-9,CASSPGRRETQYF
TRBJ2-2,TRBV29-1,CSVEWRAGELFF
TRBJ2-3,TRBV12-3/TRBV12-4,CASSSSGRAGDTQYF
TRBJ2-1,TRBV12-3/TRBV12-4,CASSSTGTRTPGEQFF
TRBJ1-1,TRBV5-5,CASSLSGTSTEAFF
TRBJ2-1,TRBV5-1,CASSPGTSGRREQFF
TRBJ2-7,TRBV29-1,CSVEGTGGGHEQYF
TRBJ2-7,TRBV29-1,CSVVWDRVSYEQYF
TRBJ2-3,TRBV18,CASSPPGPSRASTDTQYF
TRBJ2-7,TRBV12-3/TRBV12-4,CASSSFRDRGSYEQYF
TRBJ2-7,TRBV29-1,CSVQTGRIYEQYF
TRBJ1-1,TRBV14,CASSQPMGTEAFF
TRBJ1-5,TRBV4-3,CASSVDRSNQPQHF
TRBJ2-7,TRBV18,CASSPTQYEQYF
TRBJ2-1,TRBV28,CASRDRNEQFF
TRBJ2-1,TRBV12-3/TRBV12-4,CASSQTLAGGTSSYNEQFF
TRBJ1-3,TRBV7-2,CASSLDFPTSGNTIYF
TRBJ2-7,TRBV7-9,CASSLAPTGQGLFHEQYF